Each of the 22 T cell receptor beta chains below was sequenced from the same sample in a study of blood T cells in healthy people across ages. A J-beta primer mix and a sample-barcoded 5' primer were used in a second PCR of about 7 to 12 cycles. In TCRdb, the 5' RACE reads were re-called with MiXCR into one record per CDR3 protein. The data contain some 560,000 distinct CDR3 sequences, 25% to 35% of them singletons. These data also formed part of another study, on T cells of mothers and their children.

What was sequenced was blood. The receptors were sampled from a boy aged 2 to 10 in good health.

CDR3 sequence: CASRPGGDTYNEQFF. CDR3 in DNA: TGTGCCAGCAGACCAGGGGGGGACACCTACAATGAGCAGTTCTTC. The rearrangement uses TRBV27 and TRBJ2-1; D possibly matches TRBD1 or TRBD2 (7 bases each). V was cut by 6 bases and J by 2 bases, with 14 bases left in between. The CDR3 is 15 amino acids. CDR1 is MNHEY, CDR2 SMNVEV, per germline (reference sequence).

The CDR3 nucleotides are TGTGCCAGCAGCAGGGGGGGAAATACGCAGTATTTT. Its translation is CASSRGGNTQYF. The chain combines TRBV2 with TRBJ2-3, with D perhaps assigned TRBD1 or TRBD2 (7 bases each). The V and J ends lost 6 bases and 7 bases respectively, with 11 bases between them. Germline assignment: CDR1 SNHLY and CDR2 FYNNEI. This CDR3 has 12 amino acids.

DNA for the CDR3: TGTGCCAGCAGTAATCTAGACAGGACTCAGCCCCAGCATTTT. This encodes CASSNLDRTQPQHF. This chain uses TRBV6-6 with TRBJ1-5; the D gene is possibly TRBD1 (6 bases). Looked up from germline, CDR1 is MNHNY and CDR2 is SVGAGI (reference sequence). The V and J ends lost 5 bases and 6 bases respectively, with 14 bases between them. The CDR3 length is 14 residues.

This clonotype was seen a few times. A read error may be the cause here, since a much bigger clone is one base away. The CDR3 protein is CAISDGETQYF. The CDR3 nucleotides are TGTGCCATCAGTGACGGGGAGACCCAGTACTTC. The rearrangement uses TRBV10-3 and TRBJ2-5; no clear D. In germline, CDR1 is ENHRY, CDR2 SYGVKD. Trimming took 3 bases from V and 5 from J, leaving 4 bases between them. This CDR3 comprises 11 residues.

This clonotype was observed a handful of times. The chain is built from TRBV6-5 and TRBJ1-6, with D possibly being TRBD1 (5 bases). V gave up 6 bases and J gave up 10 bases, with 13 bases separating them. The CDR3 extends over 13 amino acids. Germline V gives CDR1 MNHEY, CDR2 SVGAGI. CDR3 amino acids: CASSSGLYSPLHF. CDR3 in DNA: TGTGCCAGCAGCTCAGGGTTGTACTCACCCCTCCACTTT.

This clonotype has only a few counts. The chain is built from TRBV7-9 and TRBJ1-3, with TRBD1 as a possible D gene (5 bases). Germline V gene lookup returns CDR1 SEHNR and CDR2 FQNEAQ (reference sequence). V lost 4 bases and J lost 0, with 16 bases in between. CDR3 length equals 17 residues. DNA for the CDR3: TGTGCCAGCAGCTCCACGATTACGGGGCTCTCTGGAAACACCATATATTTT. It is translated as CASSSTITGLSGNTIYF.

The rearrangement links TRBV6-6 to TRBJ2-3; maybe TRBD2 (5 bases). The CDR3 has 15 residues. Trimming took off 5 bases at V and 4 bases at J, with 16 bases between the two ends. Germline values: CDR1 MNHNY, CDR2 SVGAGI (reference sequence). CDR3 DNA sequence: TGTGCCAGCAGTACCCTCGATCGGGGATCAGATACGCAGTATTTT. Encoded protein: CASSTLDRGSDTQYF.

The chain couples TRBV10-2 to TRBJ2-7; D possibly corresponds to TRBD2 (5 bases). V was cut by 0 bases and J by 3 bases, with 15 bases left in between. CDR1 is WSHSY and CDR2 is SAAADI in the germline V gene. The CDR3 covers 16 residues. CDR3 residues: CASSESTRLAIYEQYF. The CDR3 coding sequence is TGCGCCAGCAGTGAGTCGACGAGGCTAGCCATCTACGAGCAGTACTTC.

This clonotype has just a few counts. The chain has TRBV4-3 and TRBJ1-4; TRBD1 might be the D (6 bases). Trimming left V 4 bases short and J 7 bases short, with 19 bases between. The CDR3 consists of 16 residues. CDR1 is LGHNA, CDR2 YSLEER, per germline. Here the CDR3 DNA reads TGCGCCAGCAGCCTTCAACCTAGCAGGGGAGGTGAAAAACTGTTTTTT. Protein product: CASSLQPSRGGEKLFF.

V and J are TRBV7-2 and TRBJ1-1; weak D call: TRBD1 (6 bases). The length of the CDR3 is 17 residues. Trimming stripped 3 bases from V and 0 bases from J, with 17 bases between. Germline CDR1 and CDR2: SGHTA and FQGNSA. The CDR3 sequence is CASSFPSTGPMNTEAFF. CDR3 DNA sequence: TGTGCCAGCAGCTTTCCCTCCACAGGGCCAATGAACACTGAAGCTTTCTTT.

This clonotype occurred once. The rearrangement uses TRBV3-1 and TRBJ2-7; 7 nucleotides line up with TRBD2. The J segment lost 3 bases and the V segment lost 3 bases, leaving 5 bases of the junction unmatched. The CDR3 extends over 14 amino acids. Germline assignment: CDR1 LGHDT and CDR2 YNNKEL (reference sequence). For the CDR3, the DNA is TGTGCCAGCAGCCAGGCACTAGCGAGCTACGAGCAGTACTTC. As protein: CASSQALASYEQYF.

This clonotype was detected only a few times. A read error may produce the germline difference seen at one junction end. CDR3 in amino acids: CTSSEGQGPEKLFF. CDR3 nucleotides: TGTACCAGCAGTGAGGGACAGGGGCCTGAAAAACTGTTTTTT. The chain is built from TRBV2 and TRBJ1-4, with 10 positions matching TRBD1. The CDR3 loop spans 14 amino acids. The germline V gene encodes CDR1 SNHLY and CDR2 FYNNEI.

V is TRBV29-1 and J is TRBJ1-2; D gene uncertain. This CDR3 contains 14 residues. Per the germline V gene, CDR1 is SQVTM and CDR2 is ANQGSEA. Trimming shortened V by 7 bases and J by 5 bases, and 20 bases separated the two germline ends. The CDR3 loop is CSGRALGETYGYTF. CDR3 DNA sequence: TGCAGCGGACGCGCCCTCGGGGAGACTTATGGCTACACCTTC.

This clonotype turned up a few times. CDR3 in amino acids: CASSQGSYNEQFF. Here the CDR3 DNA reads TGCGCCAGCAGCCAAGGGTCCTACAATGAGCAGTTCTTC. The J gene is TRBJ2-1, the V gene TRBV4-1; D uncertain. The CDR3 has 13 residues. The ends were cut back, 1 base at V and 1 base at J, with 2 bases in the middle. The germline V gene has CDR1 MGHRA and CDR2 YSYEKL.

In its sample, this clonotype was seen a few times. The rearrangement joins TRBV6-4 to TRBJ2-1; 7 bases fit TRBD1. J was trimmed by 2 bases and V by 4 bases; bases with no gene match: 8. This CDR3 has 16 amino acids. CDR1 and CDR2 from the germline V gene are MRHNA and SNTAGT. This chain's CDR3 is CASSAGGTATYNEQFF. Written as DNA, the CDR3 is TGTGCCAGCAGTGCCGGTGGGACAGCCACCTACAATGAGCAGTTCTTC.

The chain employs TRBV4-1 and TRBJ2-3, with D perhaps matching TRBD2 (6 bases). V dropped 1 base and J dropped 2 bases, with 10 bases sitting between them. Per germline, CDR1 MGHRA and CDR2 YSYEKL. The CDR3 is 15 residues long. CDR3 loop: CASSQAWGDTDTQYF. As DNA, the CDR3 is TGCGCCAGCAGCCAAGCCTGGGGGGACACAGATACGCAGTATTTT.

The chain recombines TRBV2 with TRBJ2-1; 7 bases agree with TRBD1. The CDR3 loop spans 14 amino acids. V was pared by 10 bases and J by 4 bases, with 10 bases of the junction left unmatched. Looked up from germline, CDR1 is SNHLY and CDR2 is FYNNEI. The CDR3 DNA reads TGTGCCAAGTCGGGACAGATAAAATACAATGAGCAGTTCTTC. As protein: CAKSGQIKYNEQFF.

The chain has TRBV7-2 and TRBJ2-5, with 7 bases lining up with TRBD1. Looked up from germline, CDR1 is SGHTA and CDR2 is FQGNSA. CDR3 size: 15 residues. With 5 bases clipped from V and 3 bases from J, the junction kept 9 bases outside the gene matches. The CDR3 nucleotides read TGTGCCAGCAGCCAGACGACAGGGAAGAAAGAGACCCAGTACTTC. This encodes CASSQTTGKKETQYF.

This chain connects TRBV5-6 to TRBJ2-4, with D possibly matching TRBD2 (6 bases). The CDR3 spans 13 residues. The V end was cut by 4 bases, the J end by 9 bases, with 14 bases between. Germline V CDR1 and CDR2: SGHDT, YYEEEE. The CDR3 here is CASSPRPTSIQYF. CDR3 DNA: TGTGCCAGCAGCCCCCGTCCGACTAGCATTCAGTACTTC.

The chain joins TRBV20-1 to TRBJ1-2; maybe TRBD1 (5 bases). V lost 2 bases, J lost 4 bases, and 14 bases lay in between. Germline V gives CDR1 DFQATT, CDR2 SNEGSKA (reference sequence). The CDR3 covers 14 residues. Written as DNA, the CDR3 is TGCAGTGCTAGACCTCGACAGAGGGGCTATGGCTACACCTTC. Its translation: CSARPRQRGYGYTF.

The CDR3 protein is CASSVGVAGGQETQYF. CDR3 DNA: TGTGCCAGCAGCGTAGGAGTAGCTGGCGGTCAAGAGACCCAGTACTTC. This sequence joins TRBV9 and TRBJ2-5, with D hard to call. Germline V lookup: CDR1 SGDLS, CDR2 YYNGEE. The CDR3 runs 16 residues. Between the trimmed V and J ends, which lost 0 bases and 2 bases, there was a span of 14 bases.

This clonotype has ten or more counts. The rearrangement links TRBV5-1 to TRBJ1-2; 7 positions agree with TRBD1. Per germline, CDR1 SGHRS and CDR2 YFSETQ. This CDR3 contains 13 residues. Trimming cost V 3 bases and J 7 bases; bases outside gene matches: 6. The CDR3 nucleotides read TGCGCCAGCAGCTCCGACAGGGACGGTGGCTACACCTTC. This translates into CASSSDRDGGYTF.